The clone carrying this TCR beta chain was counted ten times or more. V was pared by 5 bases and J by 2 bases, with 9 bases of the junction left unmatched. This CDR3 region has 16 residues. Per germline, CDR1 MNHNY and CDR2 SVGAGI (reference sequence). The sample originates from a study of blood T cells in healthy people across ages. For the second PCR, which ran for roughly 6 to 11 cycles, a sample-barcoded 5' primer and a J-beta primer mix were used. TCRdb reprocessed the 5' RACE reads via MiXCR and lists one record per CDR3 protein. The table includes about 640,000 distinct CDR3 sequences, about 30% detected once.

J is TRBJ2-7 and V is TRBV6-6; 10 bases map to TRBD1. The source is a woman of 80 years or more in good health. Sequencing was done on a sample of blood. The CDR3 nucleotides read TGTGCCAGCAGTCCCGCAGGTGGACAGGGGGCCTACGAGCAGTACTTC. Translation gives CASSPAGGQGAYEQYF.